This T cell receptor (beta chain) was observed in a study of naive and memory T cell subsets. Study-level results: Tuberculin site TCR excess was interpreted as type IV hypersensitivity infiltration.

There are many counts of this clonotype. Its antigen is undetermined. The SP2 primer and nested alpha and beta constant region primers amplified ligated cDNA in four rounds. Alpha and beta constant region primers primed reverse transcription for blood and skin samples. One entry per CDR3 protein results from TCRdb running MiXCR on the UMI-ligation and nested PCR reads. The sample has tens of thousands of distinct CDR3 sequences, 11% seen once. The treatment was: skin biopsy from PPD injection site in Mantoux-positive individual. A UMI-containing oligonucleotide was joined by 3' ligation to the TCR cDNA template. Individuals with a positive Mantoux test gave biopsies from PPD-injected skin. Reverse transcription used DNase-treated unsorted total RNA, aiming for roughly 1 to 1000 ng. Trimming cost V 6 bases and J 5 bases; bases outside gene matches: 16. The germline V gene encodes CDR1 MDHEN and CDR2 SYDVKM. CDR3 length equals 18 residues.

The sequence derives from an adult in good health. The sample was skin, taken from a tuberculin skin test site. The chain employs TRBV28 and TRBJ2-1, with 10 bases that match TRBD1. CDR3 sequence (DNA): TGTGCCAGCAGCCTCGACCTTCTGGACAGGGGGTTTAACAATGAGCAGTTCTTC. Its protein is CASSLDLLDRGFNNEQFF.